Listed below are T cell receptor beta chains from one sample, sequenced in a study of blood T cell repertoires in COVID-19. Generated by immunoSEQ multiplex PCR, the TCRdb table keeps only in-frame clones and is missing some. The sample has approximately 98,000 clones; about four fifths are singletons. The sample taken for sequencing was peripheral blood. These receptors all stem from a woman in her 70s with acute or convalescent COVID-19. CDR3s include the opening cysteine and the closing phenylalanine or tryptophan. D genes are given only for firm matches. Where a row states a size, it is once, few, many or the class of an expanded clone; other rows omit it.

clone size	V gene	J gene	D gene	CDR3 protein	CDR3 DNA
few	TRBV2	TRBJ1-1	NA	CASSVQSTEAFF	TGTGCCAGCAGTGTACAGAGCACTGAAGCTTTCTTT
NA	TRBV3-1/TRBV3-2	TRBJ1-1	NA	CASSPTPGRTEAFF	TGTGCCAGCAGCCCTACGCCAGGCCGGACTGAAGCTTTCTTT
NA	TRBV4-3	TRBJ1-6	NA	CASSQGTFNSPLHF	TGCGCCAGCAGCCAAGGAACTTTTAATTCACCCCTCCACTTT
NA	TRBV2	TRBJ1-6	TRBD1	CARRQGNYNSPLHF	TGTGCCAGGAGACAGGGGAATTATAATTCACCCCTCCACTTT
once	TRBV4-3	TRBJ2-2	NA	CASSHSVGIGELFF	TGCGCCAGCAGCCATTCCGTGGGCATCGGGGAGCTGTTTTTT
NA	TRBV2	TRBJ2-6	NA	CASSESGSGANVLTF	TGTGCCAGCAGTGAATCGGGTTCTGGGGCCAACGTCCTGACTTTC
NA	TRBV7-9	TRBJ2-1	TRBD2	CASSLGASGTFNEQFF	TGTGCCAGCAGCTTAGGCGCTAGCGGGACCTTCAATGAGCAGTTCTTC
NA	TRBV11-3	TRBJ1-2	NA	CASSALPLTEPDGYTF	TGTGCCAGCAGCGCCCTCCCCCTAACGGAGCCCGATGGCTACACCTTC
NA	TRBV3-1/TRBV3-2	TRBJ1-2	NA	CASSRPGGRSGYTF	TGTGCCAGCAGCCGGCCGGGGGGGCGAAGTGGCTACACCTTC
NA	TRBV5-4	TRBJ2-5	NA	CASSLKTAGQETQYF	TGTGCCAGCAGCTTGAAAACCGCAGGGCAAGAGACCCAGTACTTC
NA	TRBV11-3	TRBJ2-1	NA	CASSLGVQSYNEQFF	TGTGCCAGCAGCTTGGGAGTGCAATCCTACAATGAGCAGTTCTTC
NA	TRBV5-1	TRBJ1-3	NA	CASSLAVFKSGNTIYF	TGCGCCAGCAGTTTGGCAGTTTTTAAATCTGGAAACACCATATATTTT
NA	TRBV2	TRBJ2-2	NA	CASLGSNPNTGELFF	TGTGCCAGTCTCGGTTCTAACCCGAACACCGGGGAGCTGTTTTTT
NA	TRBV19	TRBJ1-2	NA	CASTPLGGDRYGYTF	TGTGCCAGTACCCCCTTGGGGGGGGATCGGTATGGCTACACCTTC
NA	TRBV28	TRBJ2-1	NA	CASSPPLSYNEQFF	TGTGCCAGCAGTCCTCCCTTATCCTACAATGAGCAGTTCTTC
NA	TRBV28	TRBJ2-3	TRBD2	CASSSRPNLAGGGADTQYF	TGTGCCAGCAGTTCCCGTCCAAACCTAGCGGGAGGAGGGGCAGATACGCAGTATTTT
NA	TRBV30	TRBJ2-1	TRBD2	CAWSVSGLAGNEQFF	TGTGCCTGGAGTGTATCCGGACTAGCGGGCAATGAGCAGTTCTTC
few	TRBV30	TRBJ1-5	NA	CAWSHREGGNQPQHF	TGTGCCTGGAGCCACCGGGAGGGAGGCAATCAGCCCCAGCATTTT
few	TRBV5-4	TRBJ2-5	TRBD2	CASSTRTSGRQETQYF	TGTGCCAGCAGCACAAGGACTAGCGGGAGGCAAGAGACCCAGTACTTC
NA	TRBV11-1	TRBJ1-1	TRBD1	CASSPVSGTGGSEAFF	TGTGCCAGCAGCCCCGTGTCCGGGACAGGGGGCTCTGAAGCTTTCTTT
once	TRBV19	TRBJ1-2	NA	CASSIGWTDDYGYTF	TGTGCCAGTAGTATAGGCTGGACAGATGACTATGGCTACACCTTC
NA	TRBV13	TRBJ1-2	NA	CASSSRQERGYTF	TGTGCCAGCAGCTCGCGACAGGAGCGTGGCTACACCTTC
many	TRBV19	TRBJ1-2	TRBD1	CASSIPGGGLGYTF	TGTGCCAGTAGTATACCGGGAGGGGGCCTTGGCTACACCTTC
NA	TRBV10-3	TRBJ1-6	TRBD1	CAISPDTGGNSPLHF	TGTGCCATCAGCCCAGACACAGGGGGGAATTCACCCCTCCACTTT
NA	TRBV28	TRBJ2-3	NA	CASSYTWGGAKDTQYF	TGTGCCAGCAGTTATACTTGGGGGGGCGCGAAAGATACGCAGTATTTT
NA	TRBV15	TRBJ1-1	NA	CATSRDVGGNTEAFF	TGTGCCACCAGCAGAGATGTGGGAGGGAACACTGAAGCTTTCTTT
NA	TRBV11-2	TRBJ2-1	NA	CASSLTSYNEQFF	TGTGCCAGCAGCTTAACCAGCTACAATGAGCAGTTCTTC
NA	TRBV5-6	TRBJ1-2	NA	CASSSRGQSGYTF	TGTGCCAGCAGCTCGCGCGGACAGAGCGGCTACACCTTC
NA	TRBV7-8	TRBJ1-6	TRBD1	CASSADRDLNSPLHF	TGTGCCAGCAGCGCGGACAGGGATCTTAATTCACCCCTCCACTTT
NA	TRBV15	TRBJ2-7	TRBD2	CATSRDLNLLAGAAYEQYF	TGTGCCACCAGCAGGGACCTCAACCTCTTGGCGGGAGCTGCCTACGAGCAGTACTTC
NA	TRBV3-1/TRBV3-2	TRBJ2-4	NA	CASSPGRNIQYF	TGTGCCAGCAGCCCAGGTCGAAACATTCAGTACTTC
NA	TRBV11-2	TRBJ1-1	NA	CASSLVTPGGNTEAFF	TGTGCCAGCAGCTTAGTCACCCCGGGGGGGAACACTGAAGCTTTCTTT
NA	TRBV4-1	TRBJ1-6	NA	CASSPKQGIQSPLHF	TGCGCCAGCAGCCCCAAGCAGGGCATACAATCACCCCTCCACTTT
NA	TRBV14	TRBJ2-6	TRBD1	CASSQKTGAGANVLTF	TGTGCCAGCAGCCAAAAAACAGGGGCTGGGGCCAACGTCCTGACTTTC
NA	TRBV18	TRBJ1-6	NA	CASSSLSRVSPLHF	TGTGCCAGCTCATCCCTTTCCAGGGTCTCACCCCTCCACTTT
NA	TRBV14	TRBJ2-1	TRBD1	CASRPVGGLRDEQFF	TGTGCCAGCAGGCCGGTAGGGGGCCTCCGGGATGAGCAGTTCTTC
once	TRBV12-5	TRBJ1-2	NA	CASGGGDGYTF	TGTGCTAGTGGTGGGGGGGACGGCTACACCTTC
NA	TRBV5-1	TRBJ1-1	TRBD1	CASSLGPVGTGMNTEAFF	TGCGCCAGCAGCTTGGGACCGGTAGGGACAGGGATGAACACTGAAGCTTTCTTT
few	TRBV11-2	TRBJ2-3	NA	CASSPQGNKGDTQYF	TGTGCCAGCAGCCCTCAGGGGAATAAGGGAGATACGCAGTATTTT
NA	TRBV21-1	TRBJ2-5	NA	CASSTPEGGDLETQYF	TGTGCCAGCAGCACCCCAGAGGGGGGGGACCTAGAGACCCAGTACTTC
once	TRBV6-5	TRBJ1-2	NA	CASTVNYGYTF	TGTGCCAGCACAGTTAACTATGGCTACACCTTC